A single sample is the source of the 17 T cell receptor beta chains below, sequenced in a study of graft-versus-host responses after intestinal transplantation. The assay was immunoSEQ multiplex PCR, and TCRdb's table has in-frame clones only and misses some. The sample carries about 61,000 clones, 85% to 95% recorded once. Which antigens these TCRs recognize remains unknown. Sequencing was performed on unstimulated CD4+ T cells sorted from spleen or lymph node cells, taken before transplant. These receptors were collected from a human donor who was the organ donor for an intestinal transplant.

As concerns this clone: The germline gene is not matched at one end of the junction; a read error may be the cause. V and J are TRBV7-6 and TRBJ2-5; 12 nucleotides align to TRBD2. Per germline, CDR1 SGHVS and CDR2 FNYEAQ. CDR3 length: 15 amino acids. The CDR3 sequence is CASSLAGGPVETQYF. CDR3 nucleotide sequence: TGTGCCAGCAGCCTAGCGGGGGGGCCTGTAGAGACCCAGTACTTC.

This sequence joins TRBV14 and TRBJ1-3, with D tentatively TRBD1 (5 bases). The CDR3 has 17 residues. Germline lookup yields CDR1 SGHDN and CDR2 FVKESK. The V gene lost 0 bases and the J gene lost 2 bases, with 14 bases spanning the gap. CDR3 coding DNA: TGTGCCAGCAGCCAAGATAGGGGCATTTTCGCTGGAAACACCATATATTTT. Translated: CASSQDRGIFAGNTIYF.

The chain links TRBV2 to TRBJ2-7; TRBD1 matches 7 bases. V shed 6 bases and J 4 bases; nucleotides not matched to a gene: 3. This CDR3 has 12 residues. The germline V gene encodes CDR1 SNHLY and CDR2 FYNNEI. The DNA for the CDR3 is TGTGCCAGCAGCCGGGACAGTTACGAGCAGTACTTC. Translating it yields CASSRDSYEQYF.

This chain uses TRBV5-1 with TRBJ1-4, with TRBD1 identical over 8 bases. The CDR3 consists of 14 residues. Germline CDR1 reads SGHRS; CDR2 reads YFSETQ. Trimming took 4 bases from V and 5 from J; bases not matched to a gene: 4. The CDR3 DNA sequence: TGCGCCAGCAGCCAACAGGGGGGGAATGAAAAACTGTTTTTT. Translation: CASSQQGGNEKLFF.

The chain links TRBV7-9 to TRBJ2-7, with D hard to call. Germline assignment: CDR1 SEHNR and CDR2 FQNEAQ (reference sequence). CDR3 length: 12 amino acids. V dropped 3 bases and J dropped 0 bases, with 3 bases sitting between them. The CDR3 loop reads CASSFTSYEQYF. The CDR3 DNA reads TGTGCCAGCAGCTTTACCTCCTACGAGCAGTACTTC.

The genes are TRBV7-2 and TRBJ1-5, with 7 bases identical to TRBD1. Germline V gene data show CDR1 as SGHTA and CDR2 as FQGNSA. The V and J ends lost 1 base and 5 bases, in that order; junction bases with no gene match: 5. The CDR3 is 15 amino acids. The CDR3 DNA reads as TGTGCCAGCAGCTTAGTGAGGGACAGTTATCAGCCCCAGCATTTT. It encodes CASSLVRDSYQPQHF.

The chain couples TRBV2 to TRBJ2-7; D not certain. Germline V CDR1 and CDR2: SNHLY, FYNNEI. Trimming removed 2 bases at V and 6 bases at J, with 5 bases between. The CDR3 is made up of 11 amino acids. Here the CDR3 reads CASSEWGEQYF. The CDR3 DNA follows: TGTGCCAGCAGTGAATGGGGCGAGCAGTACTTC. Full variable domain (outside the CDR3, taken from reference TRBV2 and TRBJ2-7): EPEVTQTPSHQVTQMGQEVILRCVPISNHLYFYWYRQILGQKVEFLVSFYNNEISEKSEIFDDQFSVERPDGSNFTLKIRSTKLEDSAMYFCASSEWGEQYFGPGTRLTVT.

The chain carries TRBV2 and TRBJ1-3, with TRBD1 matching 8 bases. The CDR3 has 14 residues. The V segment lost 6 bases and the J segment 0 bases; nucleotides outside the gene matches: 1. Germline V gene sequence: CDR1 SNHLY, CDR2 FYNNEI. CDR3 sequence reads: CASRTGVSGNTIYF. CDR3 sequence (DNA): TGTGCCAGCAGGACAGGGGTCTCTGGAAACACCATATATTTT.

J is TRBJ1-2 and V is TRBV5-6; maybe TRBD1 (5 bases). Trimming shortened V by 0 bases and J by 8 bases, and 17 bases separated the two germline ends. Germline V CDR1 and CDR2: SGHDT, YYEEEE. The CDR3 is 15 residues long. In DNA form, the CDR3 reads TGTGCCAGCAGCTTGGGCGGAAAGGGGAGACGAGGCTACACCTTC. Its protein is CASSLGGKGRRGYTF.

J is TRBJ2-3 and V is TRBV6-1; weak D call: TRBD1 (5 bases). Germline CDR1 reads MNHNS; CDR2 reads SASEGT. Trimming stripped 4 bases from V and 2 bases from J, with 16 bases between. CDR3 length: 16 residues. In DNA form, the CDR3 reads TGTGCCAGCAGTGGTCGACAGCAACCGACCACAGATACGCAGTATTTT. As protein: CASSGRQQPTTDTQYF.

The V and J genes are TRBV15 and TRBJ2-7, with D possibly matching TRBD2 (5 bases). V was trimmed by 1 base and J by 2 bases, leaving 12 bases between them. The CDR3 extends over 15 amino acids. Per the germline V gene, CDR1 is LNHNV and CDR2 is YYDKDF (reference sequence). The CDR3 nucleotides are TGTGCCACCAGCAGAGGACGGGGTATCACCTACGAGCAGTACTTC. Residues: CATSRGRGITYEQYF.

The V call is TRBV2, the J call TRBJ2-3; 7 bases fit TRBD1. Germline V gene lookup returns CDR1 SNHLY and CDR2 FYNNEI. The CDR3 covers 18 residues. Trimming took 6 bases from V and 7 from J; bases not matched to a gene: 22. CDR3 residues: CASSEQPGQHDRAYTQYF. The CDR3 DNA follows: TGTGCCAGCAGCGAACAGCCGGGACAGCACGACAGGGCATATACGCAGTATTTT.

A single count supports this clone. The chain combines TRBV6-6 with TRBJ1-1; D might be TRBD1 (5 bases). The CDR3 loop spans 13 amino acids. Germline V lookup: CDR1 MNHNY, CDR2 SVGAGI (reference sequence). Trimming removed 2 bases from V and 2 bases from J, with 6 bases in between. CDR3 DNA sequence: TGTGCCAGCAGTTACGGGGACAACACTGAAGCTTTCTTT. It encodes CASSYGDNTEAFF.

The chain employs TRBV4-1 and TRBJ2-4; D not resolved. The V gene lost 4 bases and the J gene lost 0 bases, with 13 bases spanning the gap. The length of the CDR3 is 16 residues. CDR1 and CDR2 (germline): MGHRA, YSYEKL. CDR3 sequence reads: CASSPPLGIAKNIQYF. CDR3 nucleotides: TGCGCCAGCAGCCCACCGCTGGGGATAGCCAAAAACATTCAGTACTTC.

CDR3 in DNA: TGTGCCAGCAGTAAAGGAGATACGCAGTATTTT. This encodes CASSKGDTQYF. The V gene is TRBV6-6, the J gene TRBJ2-3, with D hard to call. V shed 5 bases and J shed 5 bases, with 5 bases lying between them. The CDR3 contains 11 residues. Germline V gene sequence: CDR1 MNHNY, CDR2 SVGAGI (reference sequence).

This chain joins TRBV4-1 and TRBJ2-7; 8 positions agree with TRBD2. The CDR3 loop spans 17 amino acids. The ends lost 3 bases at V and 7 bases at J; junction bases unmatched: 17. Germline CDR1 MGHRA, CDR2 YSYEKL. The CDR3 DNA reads TGCGCCAGCAGCCAGGTTTCAGCACTAGCGGTGCCGGGGGAGCAGTACTTC. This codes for CASSQVSALAVPGEQYF.

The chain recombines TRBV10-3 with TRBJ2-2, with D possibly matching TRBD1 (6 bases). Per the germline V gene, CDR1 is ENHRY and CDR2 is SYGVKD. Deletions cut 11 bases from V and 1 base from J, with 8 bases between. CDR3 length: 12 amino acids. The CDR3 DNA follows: TGTGCCGTGGGACAGAACACCGGGGAGCTGTTTTTT. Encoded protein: CAVGQNTGELFF.